This TCR beta chain emerged from a study of beta chain features in type 1 diabetes. Study-wide results and limits: Patients with type 1 diabetes carried fewer insertions and had more deletions at their VDJ junctions.

V was clipped by 2 bases and J by 5 bases, with 10 bases between them. The germline CDR1 and CDR2 sequences are SNHLY and FYNNEI. This CDR3 contains 15 residues. This clone was detected a few times. What it binds is unknown. TCRB transcripts that were expressed got sequenced, as all of the isolated RNA had been reverse transcribed. Measured with immunoSEQ multiplex PCR; TCRdb has only the in-frame clones, and not every one. The sample records around 250,000 clones, 13% to 15% being singletons. This clonotype was obtained from a middle-aged woman in good health. Sample: naive CD4+ T cells from blood. The V call is TRBV2, the J call TRBJ1-6, with D hard to call. CDR3 DNA sequence: TGTGCCAGCAGTGAATTGAGTGTGGATAATTCACCCCTCCACTTT. The encoded protein is CASSELSVDNSPLHF.